The subject of this entry is one T cell receptor (beta chain). CDR3 length: 14 residues. V was trimmed by 5 bases and J by 1 base, leaving 11 bases between them. Germline V gene data show CDR1 as ENHRY and CDR2 as SYGVKD. Assay: immunoSEQ multiplex PCR; the TCRdb copy retains only in-frame clones and omits some. The sample lists 90,000 to 120,000 clones, roughly 88% occurring once. The sample is drawn from a study of blood T cell repertoires in COVID-19. This chain joins TRBV10-3 and TRBJ1-2; no clear D. Source material: peripheral blood. This receptor was taken from a human donor in a cohort sampled during active COVID-19. Written as DNA, the CDR3 is TGTGCCATCAGTTCCTCAACAAGTAACTATGGCTACACCTTC. As protein: CAISSSTSNYGYTF.